These 17 T cell receptor beta chains originate from one sample sequenced in a study of shared clonotypes between healthy human individuals. Clones were sequenced by immunoSEQ multiplex PCR, and TCRdb holds only the in-frame ones, with some missing. The sample comprises roughly 500,000 clones, approximately 80% of which are singletons, and around 13% rests with the top ten. The sequenced material came from PBMCs. Receptors originate from a woman aged 40-49 years in good health. Some clones in this sample may be carry-over from other donors' samples.

The chain recombines TRBV7-9 with TRBJ2-7; TRBD2 agrees at 8 bases. The CDR3 runs to 18 residues. V lost 6 bases and J lost 5; bases outside the gene matches: 21. Looked up from germline, CDR1 is SEHNR and CDR2 is FQNEAQ (reference sequence). CDR3 nucleotides: TGTGCCAGCAGTTTACCCGGGGGGGCGGGAGCTCAGGTCCACGAGCAGTACTTC. This translates into CASSLPGGAGAQVHEQYF.

The sample holds many counts of this clone. One junction end disagrees with the germline gene, perhaps due to a read error. The V gene is TRBV7-2, the J gene TRBJ1-2, with D unclear. CDR3 size: 14 residues. CDR1 is SGHTA and CDR2 is FQGNSA in the germline V gene. CDR3 DNA sequence: TGTGCCAGCAGCGCAACTCCACCGGTAGATGGTTACACCTTC. Encoded protein: CASSATPPVDGYTF.

The chain couples TRBV25-1 to TRBJ2-1, with a tentative D call TRBD2 (5 bases). The germline V gene encodes CDR1 MGHDK and CDR2 SYGVNS. The V end lost 3 bases, the J end lost 5 bases, and 11 bases lay between the germline ends. The CDR3 is made up of 14 amino acids. The CDR3 DNA follows: TGTGCCAGCAGTGATAGGAGGTTTAACAATGAGCAGTTCTTC. Protein sequence: CASSDRRFNNEQFF. The full variable domain, in which reference TRBV25-1 and TRBJ2-1 provide the parts outside the CDR3, is EADIYQTPRYLVIGTGKKITLECSQTMGHDKMYWYQQDPGMELHLIHYSYGVNSTEKGDLSSESTVSRIRTEHFPLTLESARPSHTSQYLCASSDRRFNNEQFFGPGTRLTVL.

A few counts support this clone. The chain employs TRBV10-1 and TRBJ2-1, with D possibly TRBD2 on 6 matching bases. The CDR3 runs 16 residues. Trimming removed 5 bases at V and 0 bases at J, with 14 bases between. The germline V gene encodes CDR1 WNHNN and CDR2 SYGVQD (reference sequence). CDR3 sequence reads: CASSSPGDSSYNEQFF. CDR3 sequence (DNA): TGCGCCAGCAGTTCCCCGGGGGATTCCTCCTACAATGAGCAGTTCTTC.

The CDR3 nucleotides read TGTGCCAGCAGCTCAGACAGGGGTGGGTATGGCTACACCTTC. It specifies CASSSDRGGYGYTF. This rearrangement joins TRBV28 to TRBJ1-2; 8 nucleotides match TRBD1. Germline CDR1 is MDHEN and CDR2 is SYDVKM. V lost 6 bases, J lost 5 bases, and 8 bases stayed unmatched. CDR3 length: 14 residues.

The rearrangement joins TRBV7-3 to TRBJ2-7; 10 bases match TRBD2. V lost 4 bases to trimming and J lost 3 bases; unmatched junction nucleotides: 3. This CDR3 spans 14 amino acids. Germline CDR1 and CDR2: SGHTA and FQGTGA. CDR3 residues: CASSSSGGDYEQYF. The CDR3 DNA reads TGTGCCAGCAGCTCAAGCGGGGGGGACTACGAGCAGTACTTC.

In this sample, this clone turned up many times. The V gene is TRBV29-1, the J gene TRBJ2-3; possible D gene TRBD2, 6 bases. The V end lost 5 bases, the J end lost 5 bases, and 17 bases lay between the germline ends. Germline loops: CDR1 SQVTM, CDR2 ANQGSEA. The CDR3 has 14 amino acids. This chain's CDR3 is CSVFGGPEVDTQYF. The CDR3 nucleotides are TGCAGCGTTTTCGGGGGTCCTGAGGTAGATACGCAGTATTTT.

To note about this clone: Additional DNA sequences in this sample encode the identical CDR3. This chain links TRBV10-3 with TRBJ1-5; possible D gene TRBD1, 5 bases. The CDR3 runs 16 residues. Looked up from germline, CDR1 is ENHRY and CDR2 is SYGVKD. Trimming took 0 bases from V and 0 from J, leaving 9 bases between them. DNA for the CDR3: TGTGCCATCAGTGAGTCGGGGAGGGGTAGCAATCAGCCCCAGCATTTT. Translated, it gives CAISESGRGSNQPQHF.

DNA for the CDR3: TGTGCCAGCAGCTTCGGACGGGATTCCTACGAGCAGTACTTC. It specifies CASSFGRDSYEQYF. The chain uses TRBV11-2 and TRBJ2-7; D perhaps matches TRBD2 (5 bases). Germline CDR1 and CDR2: SGHAT and FQNNGV. This CDR3 spans 14 amino acids. The V gene lost 3 bases and the J gene lost 1 base, with 10 bases spanning the gap.

This clone was seen only a few times. This chain uses TRBV6-5 with TRBJ1-2; D gene ambiguous. Germline V CDR1 and CDR2: MNHEY, SVGAGI. This CDR3 contains 13 residues. Deletions cut 7 bases from V and 4 bases from J, with 13 bases between. In nucleotides, the CDR3 is TGTGCCAGCACCCCGGCCTCGGGCTATGGCTACACCTTC. As protein: CASTPASGYGYTF.

V gene TRBV7-3 combines with J gene TRBJ2-5; TRBD1 might be the D (7 bases). Germline values: CDR1 SGHTA, CDR2 FQGTGA. This CDR3 has 16 residues. V was clipped by 4 bases and J by 2 bases, with 17 bases between them. This chain's CDR3 is CASSSRGERGQETQYF. The CDR3, as DNA: TGTGCCAGCAGCTCCAGGGGGGAGAGAGGACAAGAGACCCAGTACTTC.

This clone was counted between two and nine times. This sequence joins TRBV19 and TRBJ2-5; 7 bases map to TRBD1. Germline V gene data show CDR1 as LNHDA and CDR2 as SQIVND (reference sequence). This CDR3 is built from 15 residues. Trimming removed 4 bases from V and 3 bases from J; junction bases left unmatched: 8. The CDR3 coding sequence is TGTGCCAGTAGTAAACTCGTAGGGGGCGAAGAGACCCAGTACTTC. This gives the protein CASSKLVGGEETQYF.

With respect to this clone: This may stem from a read error, because a much larger clone lies one nucleotide away. This rearrangement joins TRBV6-1 to TRBJ1-5, with 10 bases identical to TRBD1. V was clipped by 10 bases and J by 6 bases; unmatched bases: 6. The germline gives CDR1 MNHNS, CDR2 SASEGT. This CDR3 region has 13 residues. CDR3 sequence: CAIGQGGAQPQHF. As DNA, the CDR3 is TGTGCCATAGGACAGGGGGGCGCTCAGCCCCAGCATTTT.

The chain joins TRBV7-2 to TRBJ1-4; 7 bases are shared with TRBD1. The CDR3 contains 15 residues. J was trimmed by 5 bases and V by 1 base; bases with no gene match: 4. Germline CDR1 reads SGHTA; CDR2 reads FQGNSA. The CDR3 region is CASSLVGGGNEKLFF. As DNA, the CDR3 is TGTGCCAGCAGCTTAGTGGGAGGGGGCAATGAAAAACTGTTTTTT.

The rearrangement links TRBV27 to TRBJ1-1; D is perhaps TRBD1 (6 bases). The CDR3 contains 16 residues. Germline V CDR1 and CDR2: MNHEY, SMNVEV (reference sequence). V shed 7 bases and J shed 4 bases, with 22 bases lying between them. The CDR3 DNA reads as TGTGCCAGCATCGGACGCGTGGGGGCTGGCGGCACTGAAGCTTTCTTT. Amino acids: CASIGRVGAGGTEAFF.

The chain carries TRBV5-1 and TRBJ2-7; 7 bases are shared with TRBD2. CDR3 length: 15 residues. After removal of 5 bases from V and 3 bases from J, the junction contained 11 bases not matched to a gene. Germline lookup yields CDR1 SGHRS and CDR2 YFSETQ. The CDR3 sequence is CASRGTGTTFYEQYF. CDR3 bases: TGCGCCAGCAGGGGGACCGGGACTACCTTCTACGAGCAGTACTTC.

The chain couples TRBV5-1 to TRBJ1-4, with D unresolved. With 5 bases removed from V and 5 bases from J, the gap between germline ends came to 13 bases. The germline gives CDR1 SGHRS, CDR2 YFSETQ. The CDR3 contains 14 residues. The CDR3 region is CASSRSGINEKLFF. The CDR3 nucleotides read TGCGCCAGCAGTCGAAGCGGTATCAATGAAAAACTGTTTTTT. The full variable domain, completed using reference TRBV5-1 and TRBJ1-4, is KAGVTQTPRYLIKTRGQQVTLSCSPISGHRSVSWYQQTPGQGLQFLFEYFSETQRNKGNFPGRFSGRQFSNSRSEMNVSTLELGDSALYLCASSRSGINEKLFFGSGTQLSVL.